This T cell receptor beta chain was documented in a study of blood T cell repertoires in COVID-19. Study information: Material from acute and convalescent COVID-19 was sourced from the United States, Italy and Spain. PBMCs, B-cell-depleted T cells, or T cells provided the cDNA or gDNA that made up the material.

Germline V gene sequence: CDR1 LNHDA, CDR2 SQIVND (reference sequence). V gave up 4 bases and J gave up 2 bases, with 12 bases separating them. The CDR3 runs 15 residues. Authors' methods: Estimation of nucleated cell counts relied on the amplification of reference gene primers. TCRdb's copy holds only in-frame clones and misses some; the assay was immunoSEQ multiplex PCR. V and J calls and clone size are given by that table; D and trimming were obtained from the DNA. This table holds roughly 90,000 clones, approximately 86% found once. Sequencing input: peripheral blood. The origin of this receptor is a man aged 35 to 55 with acute or convalescent COVID-19. The genes are TRBV19 and TRBJ1-5; perhaps TRBD1 as D (6 bases). CDR3 sequence (DNA): TGTGCCAGTAGTACACAGGGTTTGGGCAATCAGCCCCAGCATTTT. It specifies CASSTQGLGNQPQHF.